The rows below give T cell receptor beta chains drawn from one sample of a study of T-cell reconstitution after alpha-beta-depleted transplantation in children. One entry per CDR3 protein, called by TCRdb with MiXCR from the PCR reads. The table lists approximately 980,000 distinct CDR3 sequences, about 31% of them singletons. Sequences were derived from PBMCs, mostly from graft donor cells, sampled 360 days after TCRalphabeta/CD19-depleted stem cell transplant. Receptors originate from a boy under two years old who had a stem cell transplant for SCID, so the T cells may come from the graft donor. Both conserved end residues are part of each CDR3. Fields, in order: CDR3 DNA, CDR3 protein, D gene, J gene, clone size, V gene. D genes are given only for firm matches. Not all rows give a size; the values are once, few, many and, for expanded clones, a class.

CDR3 DNA: TGCAGCGTTGTAACTGCAGGGACCGGGGAGCTGTTTTTT
CDR3 protein: CSVVTAGTGELFF
D gene: -
J gene: TRBJ2-2
clone size: few
V gene: TRBV29-1

CDR3 DNA: TGCAGCGTTGTTGGGGCTGGGGATGAAAAACTGTTTTTT
CDR3 protein: CSVVGAGDEKLFF
D gene: -
J gene: TRBJ1-4
clone size: -
V gene: TRBV29-1

CDR3 DNA: TGTGCCAGCAGTTTTCGGGGACTAGCGGGGTTCACAGATACGCAGTATTTT
CDR3 protein: CASSFRGLAGFTDTQYF
D gene: TRBD2
J gene: TRBJ2-3
clone size: -
V gene: TRBV12-3/TRBV12-4

CDR3 DNA: TGTGCCAGCAGCTATGGGGGGAACTCCTACAATGAGCAGTTCTTC
CDR3 protein: CASSYGGNSYNEQFF
D gene: -
J gene: TRBJ2-1
clone size: few
V gene: TRBV7-9

CDR3 DNA: TGTGCCAGCAGCTTATTAAAGGGTTTCTCTGGGGCCAACGTCCTGACTTTC
CDR3 protein: CASSLLKGFSGANVLTF
D gene: -
J gene: TRBJ2-6
clone size: few
V gene: TRBV7-6

CDR3 DNA: TGTGCCAGCAGTGAAGAGACGGGGAGTACGCAGTATTTT
CDR3 protein: CASSEETGSTQYF
D gene: -
J gene: TRBJ2-3
clone size: -
V gene: TRBV2

CDR3 DNA: TGCGCCAGCAGCGGGACTAGCCGACCGAACAATGAGCAGTTCTTC
CDR3 protein: CASSGTSRPNNEQFF
D gene: TRBD2
J gene: TRBJ2-1
clone size: -
V gene: TRBV5-1

CDR3 DNA: TGTGCCAGCAGTTCTAAACAGACTAGCGGGAGCTACGAGCAGTACTTC
CDR3 protein: CASSSKQTSGSYEQYF
D gene: TRBD2
J gene: TRBJ2-7
clone size: few
V gene: TRBV6-5

CDR3 DNA: TGCAGTGCTAGAAGAGGGCCCTATGGCTACACCTTC
CDR3 protein: CSARRGPYGYTF
D gene: -
J gene: TRBJ1-2
clone size: -
V gene: TRBV20-1

CDR3 DNA: TGTGCCAGCAGCCCACGGACAGGGTGGGAAGAGACCCAGTACTTC
CDR3 protein: CASSPRTGWEETQYF
D gene: TRBD1
J gene: TRBJ2-5
clone size: -
V gene: TRBV7-8

CDR3 DNA: TGCGCCAGCAGCCAGACGGAACAGAACATAGAGACCCAGTACTTC
CDR3 protein: CASSQTEQNIETQYF
D gene: -
J gene: TRBJ2-5
clone size: -
V gene: TRBV4-1

CDR3 DNA: TGTGCCAGCAGCTCCCCGGGTGATTCCTACGAGCAGTACTTC
CDR3 protein: CASSSPGDSYEQYF
D gene: -
J gene: TRBJ2-7
clone size: -
V gene: TRBV11-2

CDR3 DNA: TGTGCCAGCAGTTACTTTCAGGCCGGGGAGCTGTTTTTT
CDR3 protein: CASSYFQAGELFF
D gene: -
J gene: TRBJ2-2
clone size: -
V gene: TRBV6-2/TRBV6-3

CDR3 DNA: TGCGCCAGCAGTCCAACAGGGTCCGGAGATACGCAGTATTTT
CDR3 protein: CASSPTGSGDTQYF
D gene: -
J gene: TRBJ2-3
clone size: -
V gene: TRBV5-1

CDR3 DNA: TGTGCCAGCAGCCAAGATCGAGGGGGACTGGCAGATACGCAGTATTTT
CDR3 protein: CASSQDRGGLADTQYF
D gene: -
J gene: TRBJ2-3
clone size: -
V gene: TRBV3-1

CDR3 DNA: TGCAGCGTCGGACAGGTAGAAGCTTTCTTT
CDR3 protein: CSVGQVEAFF
D gene: TRBD1
J gene: TRBJ1-1
clone size: few
V gene: TRBV29-1

CDR3 DNA: TGTGCCAGCAGCTTGGTTAGGGGGCGGGGCTACAATGAGCAGTTCTTC
CDR3 protein: CASSLVRGRGYNEQFF
D gene: -
J gene: TRBJ2-1
clone size: few
V gene: TRBV7-2

CDR3 DNA: TGCGCCAGCAGCGAAGTTGTAGGGCAGGCCGGGGAGCTGTTTTTT
CDR3 protein: CASSEVVGQAGELFF
D gene: -
J gene: TRBJ2-2
clone size: few
V gene: TRBV5-1

CDR3 DNA: TGTGCCAGCAGTTCCCTAGCGGGGGGGCCCTATGAGCAGTTCTTC
CDR3 protein: CASSSLAGGPYEQFF
D gene: TRBD2
J gene: TRBJ2-1
clone size: few
V gene: TRBV9

CDR3 DNA: TGTGCCAGCAGCCAAGGTTGGACAGGGGCTAGATCTGGGGCCAACGTCCTGACTTTC
CDR3 protein: CASSQGWTGARSGANVLTF
D gene: TRBD1
J gene: TRBJ2-6
clone size: -
V gene: TRBV4-2

CDR3 DNA: TGTGCCAGCAGCCCGGATTTGGCTAATGAAAAACTGTTTTTT
CDR3 protein: CASSPDLANEKLFF
D gene: -
J gene: TRBJ1-4
clone size: few
V gene: TRBV7-9

CDR3 DNA: TGTGCCAGCAGTCAAAGACAGGGTATAAACATTCAGTACTTC
CDR3 protein: CASSQRQGINIQYF
D gene: TRBD1
J gene: TRBJ2-4
clone size: few
V gene: TRBV5-5

CDR3 DNA: TGCAGTGCTAGAGCCCTCACGGGGAACTACGAGCAGTACTTC
CDR3 protein: CSARALTGNYEQYF
D gene: -
J gene: TRBJ2-7
clone size: many
V gene: TRBV20-1

CDR3 DNA: TGCGCCAGCAGCTGGGGGGACTCGGCGGGCACAGATACGCAGTATTTT
CDR3 protein: CASSWGDSAGTDTQYF
D gene: -
J gene: TRBJ2-3
clone size: few
V gene: TRBV5-1

CDR3 DNA: TGTGCCAGCAGCTTGGACGATGTTTCTGGAAATGAGCAGTTCTTC
CDR3 protein: CASSLDDVSGNEQFF
D gene: -
J gene: TRBJ2-1
clone size: -
V gene: TRBV5-6

CDR3 DNA: TGTGCCAGCAGTGAGCTGGGTTCAAGCAATCAGCCCCAGCATTTT
CDR3 protein: CASSELGSSNQPQHF
D gene: -
J gene: TRBJ1-5
clone size: -
V gene: TRBV2

CDR3 DNA: TGTGCCATCAGTGGTGGTATGGGGAGCACAGATACGCAGTATTTT
CDR3 protein: CAISGGMGSTDTQYF
D gene: -
J gene: TRBJ2-3
clone size: -
V gene: TRBV10-3

CDR3 DNA: TGCGCCAGCAGCCAAGATGGGGGTTGGTACAATGAGCAGTTCTTC
CDR3 protein: CASSQDGGWYNEQFF
D gene: -
J gene: TRBJ2-1
clone size: few
V gene: TRBV4-1

CDR3 DNA: TGCGCCAGCAGCTTGGGGACTCCGGATACGCAGTATTTT
CDR3 protein: CASSLGTPDTQYF
D gene: -
J gene: TRBJ2-3
clone size: many
V gene: TRBV5-1

CDR3 DNA: TGTGCCAGCAGCTTAGGCTTCTTCCCAACCGGGGAGCTGTTTTTT
CDR3 protein: CASSLGFFPTGELFF
D gene: -
J gene: TRBJ2-2
clone size: -
V gene: TRBV7-6

CDR3 DNA: TGCGGAGTCAGGTCGAACACCGGGGAGCTGTTTTTT
CDR3 protein: CGVRSNTGELFF
D gene: -
J gene: TRBJ2-2
clone size: -
V gene: TRBV20-1